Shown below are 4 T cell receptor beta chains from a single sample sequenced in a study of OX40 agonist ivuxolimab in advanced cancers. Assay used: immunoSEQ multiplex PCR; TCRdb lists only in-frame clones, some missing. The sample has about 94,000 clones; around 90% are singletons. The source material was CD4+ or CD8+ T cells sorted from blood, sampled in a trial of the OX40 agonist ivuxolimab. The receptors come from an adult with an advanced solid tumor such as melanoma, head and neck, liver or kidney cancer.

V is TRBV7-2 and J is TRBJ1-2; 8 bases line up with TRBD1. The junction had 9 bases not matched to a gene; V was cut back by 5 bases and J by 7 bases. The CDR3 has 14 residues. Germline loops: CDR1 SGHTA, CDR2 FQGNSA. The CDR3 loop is CASSPPADRAGYTF. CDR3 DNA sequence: TGTGCCAGCAGCCCCCCCGCGGACAGGGCTGGCTACACCTTC.

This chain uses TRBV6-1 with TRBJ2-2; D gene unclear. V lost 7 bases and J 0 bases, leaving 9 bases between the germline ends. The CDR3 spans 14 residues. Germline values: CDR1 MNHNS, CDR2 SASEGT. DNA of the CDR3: TGTGCCAGCACGACTGTGTCGAACACCGGGGAGCTGTTTTTT. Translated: CASTTVSNTGELFF.

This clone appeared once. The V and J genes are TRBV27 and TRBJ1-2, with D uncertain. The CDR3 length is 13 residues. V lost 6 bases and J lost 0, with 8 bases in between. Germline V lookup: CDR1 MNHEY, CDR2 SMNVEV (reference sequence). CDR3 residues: CASRQTSNYGYTF. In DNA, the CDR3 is TGTGCCAGCAGACAGACTTCTAACTATGGCTACACCTTC.

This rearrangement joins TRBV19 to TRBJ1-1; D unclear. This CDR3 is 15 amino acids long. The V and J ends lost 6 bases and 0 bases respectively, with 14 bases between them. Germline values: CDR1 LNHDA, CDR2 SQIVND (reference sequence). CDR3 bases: TGTGCCAGTAGCCCGATCGACGGACTGAACACTGAAGCTTTCTTT. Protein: CASSPIDGLNTEAFF.